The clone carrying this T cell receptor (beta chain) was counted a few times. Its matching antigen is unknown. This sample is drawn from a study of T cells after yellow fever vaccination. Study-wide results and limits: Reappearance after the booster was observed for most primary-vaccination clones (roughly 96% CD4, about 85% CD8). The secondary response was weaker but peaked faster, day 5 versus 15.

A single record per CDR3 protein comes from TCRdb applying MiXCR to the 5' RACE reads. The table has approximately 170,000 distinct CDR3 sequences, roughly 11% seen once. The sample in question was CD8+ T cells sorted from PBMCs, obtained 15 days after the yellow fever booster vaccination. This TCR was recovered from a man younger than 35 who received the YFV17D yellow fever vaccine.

Here the CDR3 reads CASRETYTANYGYTF. In DNA, the CDR3 is TGTGCCAGCAGGGAAACTTACACAGCTAACTATGGCTACACCTTC. The rearrangement links TRBV12-3 or TRBV12-4 to TRBJ1-2; no reliable D call. The V end lost 6 bases, the J end lost 0 bases, and 14 bases lay between the germline ends. This CDR3 has 15 residues.